The rows below give T cell receptor beta chains drawn from one sample of a study of T cell repertoires in cytomegalovirus infection. A single record per CDR3 protein comes from TCRdb applying MiXCR to the reads. The table has roughly 150,000 distinct CDR3 sequences, 23% seen once. Specimen: PBMCs. These receptors all stem from a human donor in good health (CMV status not recorded). Some clones in this sample may be carry-over from other donors' samples. Each CDR3 is given with its conserved first and last residue. D genes are given only for firm matches. Clone size is given for some rows only: seen once, a few or many times, or a class if the clone is expanded.

j_call: TRBJ1-1
v_call: TRBV12-3/TRBV12-4
clone_size: many
d_call: TRBD1
cdr3_aa: CASSTPTGGIPEAFF
cdr3_nt: TGTGCCAGCAGTACGCCGACAGGGGGTATCCCTGAAGCTTTCTTT

j_call: TRBJ2-1
v_call: TRBV12-3/TRBV12-4
clone_size: many
d_call: .
cdr3_aa: CASSPGEPPYNEQFF
cdr3_nt: TGTGCCAGCAGCCCGGGGGAACCCCCCTACAATGAGCAGTTCTTC

j_call: TRBJ2-5
v_call: TRBV6-2/TRBV6-3
clone_size: .
d_call: .
cdr3_aa: CASRAQRHQETQYF
cdr3_nt: TGTGCCAGCAGGGCCCAGCGCCACCAAGAGACCCAGTACTTC

j_call: TRBJ2-3
v_call: TRBV28
clone_size: .
d_call: .
cdr3_aa: CASSLSPRTDTQYF
cdr3_nt: TGTGCCAGCAGTTTGTCCCCCCGCACAGATACGCAGTATTTT

j_call: TRBJ2-1
v_call: TRBV7-9
clone_size: few
d_call: .
cdr3_aa: CASSSNIEGSYNEQFF
cdr3_nt: TGTGCCAGCAGCTCCAATATAGAGGGCTCCTACAATGAGCAGTTCTTC

j_call: TRBJ2-5
v_call: TRBV29-1
clone_size: .
d_call: TRBD1
cdr3_aa: CSVDRGSETQYF
cdr3_nt: TGCAGCGTTGACAGGGGGTCGGAGACCCAGTACTTC

j_call: TRBJ2-7
v_call: TRBV11-2
clone_size: .
d_call: .
cdr3_aa: CASSLPDLQGHDQYF
cdr3_nt: TGTGCCAGCAGCTTACCGGATTTGCAGGGACACGATCAGTACTTC

j_call: TRBJ1-1
v_call: TRBV18
clone_size: .
d_call: .
cdr3_aa: CASSPSRGTNTEAFF
cdr3_nt: TGTGCCAGCTCACCTTCGCGGGGAACGAACACTGAAGCTTTCTTT

j_call: TRBJ2-5
v_call: TRBV11-2
clone_size: .
d_call: .
cdr3_aa: CASSLGQHQETQYF
cdr3_nt: TGTGCCAGCAGCTTAGGACAGCACCAAGAGACCCAGTACTTC

j_call: TRBJ2-3
v_call: TRBV7-2
clone_size: .
d_call: .
cdr3_aa: CASSSHLTDTQYF
cdr3_nt: TGTGCCAGCAGCTCCCACCTCACAGATACGCAGTATTTT